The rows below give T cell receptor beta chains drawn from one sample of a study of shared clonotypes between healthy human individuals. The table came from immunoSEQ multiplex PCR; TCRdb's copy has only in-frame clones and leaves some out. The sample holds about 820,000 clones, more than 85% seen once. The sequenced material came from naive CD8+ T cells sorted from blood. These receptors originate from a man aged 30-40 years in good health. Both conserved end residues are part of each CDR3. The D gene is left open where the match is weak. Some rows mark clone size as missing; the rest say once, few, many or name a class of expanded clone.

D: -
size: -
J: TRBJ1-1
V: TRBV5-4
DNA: TGTGCCAGCAGCTTGATCGAGAACACTGAAGCTTTCTTT
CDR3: CASSLIENTEAFF

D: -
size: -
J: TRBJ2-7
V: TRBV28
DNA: TGTGCCAGCAGGCCCGGGACGGACACCTACGAGCAGTACTTC
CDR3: CASRPGTDTYEQYF

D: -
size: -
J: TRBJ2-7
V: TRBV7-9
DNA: TGTGCCAGCAGCTTATACGAGCAGTACTTC
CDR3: CASSLYEQYF

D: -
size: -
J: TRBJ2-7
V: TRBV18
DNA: TGTGCCAGCTCACCAGAGAGTCGTAGCTCCTACGAGCAGTACTTC
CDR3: CASSPESRSSYEQYF

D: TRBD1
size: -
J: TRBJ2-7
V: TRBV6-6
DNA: TGTGCCAGCAGTTTGACAGGGGTGGGCTACGAGCAGTACTTC
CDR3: CASSLTGVGYEQYF

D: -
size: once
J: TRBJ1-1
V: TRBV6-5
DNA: TGTGCCAGCAGTTATACGGATGGGACTGAAGCTTTCTTT
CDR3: CASSYTDGTEAFF

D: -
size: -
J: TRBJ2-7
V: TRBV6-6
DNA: TGTGCCAGCAGAAACAGGGAAGGCTATTCCGGAGAGCAGTACTTC
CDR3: CASRNREGYSGEQYF

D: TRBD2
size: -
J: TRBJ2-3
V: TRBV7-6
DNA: TGTGCCAGCAGCCATTTTGCGGGAGGTAGCACAGATACGCAGTATTTT
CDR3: CASSHFAGGSTDTQYF

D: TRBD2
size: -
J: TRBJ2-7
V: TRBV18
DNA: TGTGCCAGCTCACCGATTCGTCGCGGGAGCTCCTACGAGCAGTACTTC
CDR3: CASSPIRRGSSYEQYF

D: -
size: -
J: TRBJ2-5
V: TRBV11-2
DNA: TGTGCCAGCAGCCCCCCAGTCAAGGAGCAAGAGACCCAGTACTTC
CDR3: CASSPPVKEQETQYF

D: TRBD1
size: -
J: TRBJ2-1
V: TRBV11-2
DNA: TGTGCCAGCAGCTTAGGCCCGGGACAGGGTTCTTACAATGAGCAGTTCTTC
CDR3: CASSLGPGQGSYNEQFF

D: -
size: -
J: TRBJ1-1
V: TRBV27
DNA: TGTGCCAGCAGTTTATGGGGGAAGCGTACTGAAGCTTTCTTT
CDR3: CASSLWGKRTEAFF

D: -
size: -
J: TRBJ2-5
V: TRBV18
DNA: TGTGCCAGCTCACCACGAGCGGCTATCCGCGAGACCCAGTACTTC
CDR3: CASSPRAAIRETQYF

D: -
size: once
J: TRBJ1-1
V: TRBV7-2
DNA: TGTGCCAGCAGCTCTCGCAGACGGCCTATGAACACTGAAGCTTTCTTT
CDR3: CASSSRRRPMNTEAFF

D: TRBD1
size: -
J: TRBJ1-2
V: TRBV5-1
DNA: TGCGCCAGCAGTCCCCCCCCCGGACAGGGGAAAACTAACTATGGCTACACCTTC
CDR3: CASSPPPGQGKTNYGYTF

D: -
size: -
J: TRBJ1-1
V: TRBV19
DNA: TGTGCCAGTAGTACCGGGAAGAACACTGAAGCTTTCTTT
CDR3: CASSTGKNTEAFF

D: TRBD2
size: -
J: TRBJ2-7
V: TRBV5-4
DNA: TGTGCCAGCAGCTCCTGGACTAGCGGGAGCTACGAGCAGTACTTC
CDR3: CASSSWTSGSYEQYF

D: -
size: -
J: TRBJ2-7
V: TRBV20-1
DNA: TGCAGTGCTAGAGGTTCGTTGGAGCAGTACTTC
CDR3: CSARGSLEQYF

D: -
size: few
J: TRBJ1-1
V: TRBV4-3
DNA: TGCGCCAGCAGCCAAGGCTTACACACTGAAGCTTTCTTT
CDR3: CASSQGLHTEAFF

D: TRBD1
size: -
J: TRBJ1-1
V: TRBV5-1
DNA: TGCGCCAGCAGCCCACAGGGGGGCACTGAAGCTTTCTTT
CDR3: CASSPQGGTEAFF

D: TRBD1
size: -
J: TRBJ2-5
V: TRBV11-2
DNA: TGTGCCAGCAGCTTCTATAGGGTTTCGGACAGGCCCGTAGAAGAGACCCAGTACTTC
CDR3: CASSFYRVSDRPVEETQYF

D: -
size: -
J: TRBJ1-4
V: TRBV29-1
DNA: TGCAGCGTTGAGGAAGGGAGAACTTCAACTAATGAAAAACTGTTTTTT
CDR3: CSVEEGRTSTNEKLFF

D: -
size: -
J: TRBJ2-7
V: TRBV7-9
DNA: TGTGCCAGCAGGTCTGACGGGCCCGGCGAGCAGTACTTC
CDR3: CASRSDGPGEQYF

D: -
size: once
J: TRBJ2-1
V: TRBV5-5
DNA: TGTGCCAGCAGCTCCTTCCGGGACCAGTTGTTGGATGAGCAGTTCTTC
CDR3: CASSSFRDQLLDEQFF

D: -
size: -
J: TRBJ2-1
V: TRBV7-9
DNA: TGTGCCAGCAGCTCGACAGAGTACAATGAGCAGTTCTTC
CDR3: CASSSTEYNEQFF

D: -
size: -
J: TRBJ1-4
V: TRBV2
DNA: TGTGCCAGCAGTGAGGGGGCAGGCTTAGGTGAAAAACTGTTTTTT
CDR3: CASSEGAGLGEKLFF

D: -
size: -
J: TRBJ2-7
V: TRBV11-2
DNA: TGTGCCAGCAGCTTAGAGTTCTACGAGCAGTACTTC
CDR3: CASSLEFYEQYF

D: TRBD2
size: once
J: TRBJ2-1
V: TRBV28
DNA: TGTGCCAGCACTAGCGGGAGAGGCAATGAGCAGTTCTTC
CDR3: CASTSGRGNEQFF

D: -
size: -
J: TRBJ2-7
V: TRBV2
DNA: TGTGCCAGCAGTGAATCTGGCGGACGTCCCTACGAGCAGTACTTC
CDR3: CASSESGGRPYEQYF

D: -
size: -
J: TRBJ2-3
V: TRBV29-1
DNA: TGCAGCGCTAGCTCTGATACGCAGTATTTT
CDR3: CSASSDTQYF

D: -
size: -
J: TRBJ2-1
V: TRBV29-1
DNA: TGCAGCGTTTGCGAGGAGCGTACCCCCTACAATGAGCAGTTCTTC
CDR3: CSVCEERTPYNEQFF

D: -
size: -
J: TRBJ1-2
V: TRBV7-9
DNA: TGTGCCAGCAGACCCGGTTGGGGACACATCGGCTACACCTTC
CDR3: CASRPGWGHIGYTF

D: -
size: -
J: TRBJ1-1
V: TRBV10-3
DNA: TGTGCCATCAGTGGAGGGGAAACAGATAGAAACACTGAAGCTTTCTTT
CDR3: CAISGGETDRNTEAFF

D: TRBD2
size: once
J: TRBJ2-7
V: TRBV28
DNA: TGTGCCAGCAGTTTATGGGCTAGCGGGAGGACCGGCTACGAGCAGTACTTC
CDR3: CASSLWASGRTGYEQYF

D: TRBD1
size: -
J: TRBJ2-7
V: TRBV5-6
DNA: TGTGCCAGCAACCCGGGACAGGGGAGCAACGAGCAGTACTTC
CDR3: CASNPGQGSNEQYF